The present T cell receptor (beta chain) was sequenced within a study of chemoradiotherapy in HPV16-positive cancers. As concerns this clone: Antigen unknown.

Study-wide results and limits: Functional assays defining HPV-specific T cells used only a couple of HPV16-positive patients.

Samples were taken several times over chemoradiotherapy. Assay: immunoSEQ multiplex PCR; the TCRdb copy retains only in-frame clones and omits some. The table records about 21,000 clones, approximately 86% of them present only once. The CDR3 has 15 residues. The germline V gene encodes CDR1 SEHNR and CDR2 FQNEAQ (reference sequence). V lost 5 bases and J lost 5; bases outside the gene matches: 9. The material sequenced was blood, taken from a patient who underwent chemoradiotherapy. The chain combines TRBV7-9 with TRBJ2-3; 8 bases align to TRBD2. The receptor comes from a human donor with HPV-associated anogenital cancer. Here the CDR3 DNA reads TGTGCCAGCAGCCCGGGGGGGGGCAGGTTAGATACGCAGTATTTT. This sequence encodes CASSPGGGRLDTQYF.